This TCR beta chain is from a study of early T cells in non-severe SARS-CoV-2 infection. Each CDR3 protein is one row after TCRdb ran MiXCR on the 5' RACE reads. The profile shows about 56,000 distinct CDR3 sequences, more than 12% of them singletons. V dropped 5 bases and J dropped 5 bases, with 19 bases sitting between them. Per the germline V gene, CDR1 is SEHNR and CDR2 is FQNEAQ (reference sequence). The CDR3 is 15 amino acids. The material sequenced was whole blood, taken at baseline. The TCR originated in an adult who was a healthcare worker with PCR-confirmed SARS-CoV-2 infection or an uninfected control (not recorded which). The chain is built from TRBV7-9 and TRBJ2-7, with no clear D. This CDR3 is CASSPSRNTGDEQYF. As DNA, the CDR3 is TGTGCCAGCAGCCCATCCCGGAACACCGGAGACGAGCAGTACTTC. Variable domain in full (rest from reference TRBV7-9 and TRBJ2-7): DTGVSQNPRHKITKRGQNVTFRCDPISEHNRLYWYRQTLGQGPEFLTYFQNEAQLEKSRLLSDRFSAERPKGSFSTLEIQRTEQGDSAMYLCASSPSRNTGDEQYFGPGTRLTVT.